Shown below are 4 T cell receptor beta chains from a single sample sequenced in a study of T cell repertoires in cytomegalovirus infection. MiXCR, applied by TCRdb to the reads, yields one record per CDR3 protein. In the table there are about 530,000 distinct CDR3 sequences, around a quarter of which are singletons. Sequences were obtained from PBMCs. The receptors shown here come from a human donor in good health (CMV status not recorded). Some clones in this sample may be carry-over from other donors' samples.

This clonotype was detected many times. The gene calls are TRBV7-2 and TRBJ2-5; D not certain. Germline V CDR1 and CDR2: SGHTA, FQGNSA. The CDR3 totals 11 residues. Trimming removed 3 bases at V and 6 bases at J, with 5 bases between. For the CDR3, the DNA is TGTGCCAGCAGCTTTTTACAGACCCAGTACTTC. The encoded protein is CASSFLQTQYF.

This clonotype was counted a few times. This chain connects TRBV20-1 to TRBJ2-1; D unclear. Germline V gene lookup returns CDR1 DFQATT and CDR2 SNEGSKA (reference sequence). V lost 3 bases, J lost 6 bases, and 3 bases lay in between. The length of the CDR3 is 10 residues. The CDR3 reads CSARANEQFF. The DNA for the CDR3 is TGCAGTGCTAGGGCCAATGAGCAGTTCTTC.

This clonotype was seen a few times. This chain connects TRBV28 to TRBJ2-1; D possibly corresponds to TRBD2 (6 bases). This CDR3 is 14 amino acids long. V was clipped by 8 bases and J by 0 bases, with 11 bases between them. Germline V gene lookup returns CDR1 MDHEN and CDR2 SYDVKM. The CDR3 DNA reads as TGTGCCAGCGGTAGGGGAGGCTCCTACAATGAGCAGTTCTTC. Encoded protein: CASGRGGSYNEQFF.

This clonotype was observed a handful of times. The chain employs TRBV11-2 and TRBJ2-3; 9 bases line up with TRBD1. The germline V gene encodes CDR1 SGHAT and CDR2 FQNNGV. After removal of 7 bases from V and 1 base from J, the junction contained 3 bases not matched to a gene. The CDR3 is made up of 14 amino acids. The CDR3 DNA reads TGTGCCAGCACCAGGACAGGGGGCACAGATACGCAGTATTTT. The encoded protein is CASTRTGGTDTQYF.